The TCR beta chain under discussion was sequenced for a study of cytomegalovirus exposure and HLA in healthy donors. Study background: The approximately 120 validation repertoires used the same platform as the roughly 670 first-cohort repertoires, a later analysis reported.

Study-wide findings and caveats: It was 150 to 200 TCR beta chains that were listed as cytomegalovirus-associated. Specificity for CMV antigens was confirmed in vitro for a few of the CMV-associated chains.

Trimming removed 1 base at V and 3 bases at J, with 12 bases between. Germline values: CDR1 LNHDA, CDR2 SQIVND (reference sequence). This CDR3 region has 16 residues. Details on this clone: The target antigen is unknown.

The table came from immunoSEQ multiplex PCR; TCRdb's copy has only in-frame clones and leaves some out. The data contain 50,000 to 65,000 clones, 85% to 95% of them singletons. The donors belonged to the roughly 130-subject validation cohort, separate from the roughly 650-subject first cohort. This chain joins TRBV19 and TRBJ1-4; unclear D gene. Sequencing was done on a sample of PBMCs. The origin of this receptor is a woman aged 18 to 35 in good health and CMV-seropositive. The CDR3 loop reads CASSIARFRANEKLFF. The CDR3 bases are TGTGCCAGTAGTATAGCCCGGTTTAGAGCTAATGAAAAACTGTTTTTT. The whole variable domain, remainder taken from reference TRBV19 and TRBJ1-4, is DGGITQSPKYLFRKEGQNVTLSCEQNLNHDAMYWYRQDPGQGLRLIYYSQIVNDFQKGDIAEGYSVSREKKESFPLTVTSAQKNPTAFYLCASSIARFRANEKLFFGSGTQLSVL.